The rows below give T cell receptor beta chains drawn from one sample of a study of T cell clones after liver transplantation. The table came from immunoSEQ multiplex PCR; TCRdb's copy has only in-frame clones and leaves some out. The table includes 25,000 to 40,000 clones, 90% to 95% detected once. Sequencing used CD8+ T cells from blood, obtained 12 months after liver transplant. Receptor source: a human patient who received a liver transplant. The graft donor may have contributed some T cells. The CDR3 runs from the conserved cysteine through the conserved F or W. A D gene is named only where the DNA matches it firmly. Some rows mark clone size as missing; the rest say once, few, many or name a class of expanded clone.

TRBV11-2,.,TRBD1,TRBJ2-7,TGTGCCAGCAGCCCCGGGACAGCGAACGAGCAGTACTTC,CASSPGTANEQYF
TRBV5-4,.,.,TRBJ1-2,TGTGCCAGCAGCTTGGATTCGGTCGATGGCTACACCTTC,CASSLDSVDGYTF
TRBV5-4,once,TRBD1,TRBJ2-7,TGTGCCAGCAGCTTCAGGACAGGGGCGGACGAGCAGTACTTC,CASSFRTGADEQYF
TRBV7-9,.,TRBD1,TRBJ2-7,TGTGCCAGCAGCTTATGGGGACAGGGAACCTACGAGCAGTACTTC,CASSLWGQGTYEQYF
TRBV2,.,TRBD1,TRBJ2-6,TGTGCCAGCAAGAGGTCCGGGACAGGGGTATCTGGGGCCAACGTCCTGACTTTC,CASKRSGTGVSGANVLTF
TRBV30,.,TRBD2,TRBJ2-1,TGTGCCTGGAGTGTACTGGGCGGGAGGGGAGATGAGCAGTTCTTC,CAWSVLGGRGDEQFF
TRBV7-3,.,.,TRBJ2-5,TGTGCCAGCAGCTTAAACGGGGGCGCGGGAGAGACCCAGTACTTC,CASSLNGGAGETQYF
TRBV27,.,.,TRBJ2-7,TGTGCCAGCAGTTTTCAGATTTATCACGAGCAGTACTTC,CASSFQIYHEQYF
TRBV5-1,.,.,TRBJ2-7,TGCGCCAGCAGCCTCCTCACGGAGGGGGGATTAGCCTACGAGCAGTACTTC,CASSLLTEGGLAYEQYF
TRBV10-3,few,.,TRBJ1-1,TGTGCCATCAGTGAAACTAGGACGGGAGCTTTCTTT,CAISETRTGAFF
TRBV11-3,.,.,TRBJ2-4,TGTGCCAGCAGCTTAGGAGGAGTATTGGTGAGGGCAGCCAAAAACATTCAGTACTTC,CASSLGGVLVRAAKNIQYF
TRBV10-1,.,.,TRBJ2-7,TGCGCCAGCAGGGTATCCCGATGGGAGCAGTACTTC,CASRVSRWEQYF
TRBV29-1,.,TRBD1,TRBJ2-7,TGCAGCGTAGAGACAGGGGCCCACTACGAGCAGTACTTC,CSVETGAHYEQYF
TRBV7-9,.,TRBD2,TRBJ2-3,TGTGCCAGCAGCCTATTAGCTAGCGGGAGGCATACAGATACGCAGTATTTT,CASSLLASGRHTDTQYF
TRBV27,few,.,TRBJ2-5,TGTGCCAGCAGTTTTCAAGGGGGTCAAGAGACCCAGTACTTC,CASSFQGGQETQYF
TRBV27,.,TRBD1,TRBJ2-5,TGTGCCAGCAGTTTCGTCGGGACAGGGGTAGGCCAAGAGACCCAGTACTTC,CASSFVGTGVGQETQYF
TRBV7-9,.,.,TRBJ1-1,TGTGCCAGCAGCCCTCCCCCCAGGGGACTGATGAACACTGAAGCTTTCTTT,CASSPPPRGLMNTEAFF
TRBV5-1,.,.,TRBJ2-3,TGCGCCAGCAGTGAGGTGGTGGGCACAGATACGCAGTATTTT,CASSEVVGTDTQYF
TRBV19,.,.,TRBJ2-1,TGTGCCAGTAGCGACTACAATGAGCAGTTCTTC,CASSDYNEQFF
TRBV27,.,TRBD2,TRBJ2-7,TGTGCCAGCAGTACCCGGGTTAGCGGGGCGTCTGGTGAGCAGTACTTC,CASSTRVSGASGEQYF
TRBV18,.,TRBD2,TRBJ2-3,TGTGCCAGCTCACCATGGGCGGGGACTAGCGGGAGTACAGATACGCAGTATTTT,CASSPWAGTSGSTDTQYF
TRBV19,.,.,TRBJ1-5,TGTGCCAGTACAGCAGGAAGCAATCAGCCCCAGCATTTT,CASTAGSNQPQHF
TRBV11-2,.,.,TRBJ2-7,TGTGCCAGCAGCTTAGAGGCTAGGGACGAGCAGTACTTC,CASSLEARDEQYF
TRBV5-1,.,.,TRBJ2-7,TGCGCCAGCAGCCCGGTGGGGGGCCGGGAGCAGTACTTC,CASSPVGGREQYF
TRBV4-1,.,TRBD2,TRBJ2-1,TGCGCCAGCAGCCAACCCGGGACTAGCGGGAGGGGGGGGCAGTTCTTC,CASSQPGTSGRGGQFF
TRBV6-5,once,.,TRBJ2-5,TGTGCCAGCAGTTGGGGGATTTGGGAGACCCAGTACTTC,CASSWGIWETQYF
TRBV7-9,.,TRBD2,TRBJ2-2,TGTGCCAGCAGCTCCACCGGGACTAGCGCGAACACCGGGGAGCTGTTTTTT,CASSSTGTSANTGELFF
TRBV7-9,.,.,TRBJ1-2,TGTGCCAGCAGCTTAGCAGGAGAACTGTCTAACTATGGCTACACCTTC,CASSLAGELSNYGYTF
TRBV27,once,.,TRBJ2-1,TGTGCCAGCAGTGACAGCAGCTCCTACAATGAGCAGTTCTTC,CASSDSSSYNEQFF
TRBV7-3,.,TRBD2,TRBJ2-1,TGTGCCAGCAGCTTAAGGGCGGGAGTGGATGAGCAGTTCTTC,CASSLRAGVDEQFF
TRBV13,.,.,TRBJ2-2,TGTGCCAGCAGCTTAGGGCAACATACCGGGGAGCTGTTTTTT,CASSLGQHTGELFF
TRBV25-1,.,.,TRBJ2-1,TGTGCCAGCGGGCTCTCGTCCAATGAGCAGTTCTTC,CASGLSSNEQFF
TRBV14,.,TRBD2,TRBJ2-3,TGTGCCAGCAGCCAGCGGGGACTAGCGGGAGGGCGTAGGACAGATACGCAGTATTTT,CASSQRGLAGGRRTDTQYF
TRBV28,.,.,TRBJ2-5,TGTGCCAGCAGTTTACGAGGGACTTACCTCGCGGAGACCCAGTACTTC,CASSLRGTYLAETQYF
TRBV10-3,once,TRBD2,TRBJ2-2,TGTGCCATCAAAGGGACTAGCGGAGCGGGGAACACCGGGGAGCTGTTTTTT,CAIKGTSGAGNTGELFF
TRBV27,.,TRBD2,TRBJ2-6,TGTGCCAGCAGCCCCCGGGGGGGCAGGGGTAGCTCTGGGGCCAACGTCCTGACTTTC,CASSPRGGRGSSGANVLTF
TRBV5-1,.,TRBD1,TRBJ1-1,TGCGCCAGCAGCTTGAAGGGGGCGAGGAACACTGAAGCTTTCTTT,CASSLKGARNTEAFF
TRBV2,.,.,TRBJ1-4,TGTGCCAGCGCCCGGACAGCAGTCACAACTAATGAAAAACTGTTTTTT,CASARTAVTTNEKLFF
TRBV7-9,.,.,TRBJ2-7,TGTGCCAGCAGCTCCCTGGGGGGACCGGAGCCTCCCTACGAGCAGTACTTC,CASSSLGGPEPPYEQYF
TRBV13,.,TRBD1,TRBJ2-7,TGTGCCAGCAGCTCCGGGACAGGGCAGTACGAGCAGTACTTC,CASSSGTGQYEQYF
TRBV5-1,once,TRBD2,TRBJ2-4,TGCGCCAGCAGTAACACTAGCGGAACTCAGTACTTC,CASSNTSGTQYF
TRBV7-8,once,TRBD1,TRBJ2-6,TGTGCCAGCAGCTTAGTCTTGGGACAGACCTCTGGGGCCAACGTCCTGACTTTC,CASSLVLGQTSGANVLTF
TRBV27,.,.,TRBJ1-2,TGTGCCAGCAGTTTCAGGGTTAACTATGGCTACACCTTC,CASSFRVNYGYTF
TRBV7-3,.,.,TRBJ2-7,TGTGCCAGCAGCCTTTTGGAGGGTGGCGAGCAGTACTTC,CASSLLEGGEQYF
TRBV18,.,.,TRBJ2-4,TGTGCCAGCTCTCACCGGGGGCTAGGGGTTCCCAAAAACATTCAGTACTTC,CASSHRGLGVPKNIQYF
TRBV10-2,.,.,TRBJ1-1,TGCGCCAGTTCTGAGGGATACACTGAAGCTTTCTTT,CASSEGYTEAFF